This T cell receptor (beta chain) was sequenced for a study of T cell repertoires in cytomegalovirus infection. Germline assignment: CDR1 MNHEY and CDR2 SMNVEV (reference sequence). V was clipped by 3 bases and J by 4 bases; unmatched bases: 7. CDR3 size: 15 residues. Concerning this clonotype: Its antigen is currently unknown.

TCRdb reprocessed the reads with MiXCR, giving one entry per CDR3 protein. Found here are roughly 500,000 distinct CDR3 sequences, roughly a third of them singletons; the top ten hold 17%. This chain links TRBV27 with TRBJ2-5; 8 nucleotides line up with TRBD2. The sequence came from a human donor in good health (CMV status not recorded). Some clones in this sample may be carry-over from other donors' samples. Sample: cultured PBMCs, taken from culture after CMV antigen stimulation. The CDR3 DNA reads TGTGCCAGCAGTTTGGATAGCGGGGCTGGAGAGACCCAGTACTTC. As protein: CASSLDSGAGETQYF.